Detailed here is one T cell receptor beta chain. What it binds is unknown. Reverse transcribing all isolated RNA meant expressed TCRB transcripts were sequenced. Roughly 3.4 million reads were obtained on average from naive, central memory and regulatory T cell samples. Sequenced by immunoSEQ multiplex PCR; TCRdb stores in-frame clones only, minus some. The sample lists some 180,000 clones, 13% occurring once. The data belong to a study of beta chain features in type 1 diabetes. Study-level points and caveats: The study found moderately but significantly shorter TCRB CDR3s in all four CD4+ subsets of Type 1 diabetes patients.

This CDR3 has 14 residues. The germline CDR1 and CDR2 sequences are SEHNR and FQNEAQ (reference sequence). V dropped 5 bases and J dropped 5; count of bases not matched to a gene: 6. The TCR sequence derives from a young woman in good health. The specimen was central memory CD4+ T cells from blood. This chain connects TRBV7-9 to TRBJ2-5; 9 nucleotides align to TRBD2. CDR3 sequence reads: CASSQAGGAETQYF. The CDR3 region has the DNA TGTGCCAGCAGCCAAGCGGGAGGAGCTGAGACCCAGTACTTC.